Presented here are 32 T cell receptor beta chains from one specimen sequenced in a study of blood T cells in healthy people across ages. Combining a sample-barcoded 5' primer with a J-beta primer mix, a second PCR ran for roughly 7 to 12 cycles. TCRdb analysed the 5' RACE reads with MiXCR anew, one entry per CDR3 protein. The sample has about 280,000 distinct CDR3 sequences, around 30% seen once. Material for sequencing was blood. The receptor set was obtained from a woman in her 70s in good health.

The chain has TRBV24-1 and TRBJ2-1; 9 nucleotides line up with TRBD1. TRBJ2-5 explains the end of the DNA better; the J call may be wrong. CDR1 and CDR2 (germline): KGHDR, SFDVKD. The CDR3 loop spans 15 amino acids. This CDR3 is CATSDPTGGAETQYF. DNA of the CDR3: TGTGCCACCAGTGATCCGACAGGGGGAGCAGAGACCCAGTACTTC.

This chain's CDR3 is CASSVEGGTSGRPGDTQYF. Here the CDR3 DNA reads TGTGCCAGCAGCGTAGAGGGTGGGACTAGCGGGAGGCCGGGAGATACGCAGTATTTT. The gene calls are TRBV9 and TRBJ2-3, with 15 bases identical to TRBD2. J was trimmed by 5 bases and V by 0 bases; bases with no gene match: 10. The CDR3 consists of 19 residues. Germline V gene sequence: CDR1 SGDLS, CDR2 YYNGEE.

This chain uses TRBV7-2 with TRBJ1-6, with D possibly TRBD1 on 6 matching bases. CDR1 and CDR2 from the germline V gene are SGHTA and FQGNSA. The CDR3 extends over 15 amino acids. The V gene lost 3 bases and the J gene lost 9 bases, with 15 bases spanning the gap. The CDR3 coding sequence is TGTGCCAGCAGCTTGGGGAGGGGGAGCGGTTCACCCCTCCACTTT. Its protein is CASSLGRGSGSPLHF.

This clonotype was observed a few times. The chain recombines TRBV13 with TRBJ2-1, with 8 nucleotides matching TRBD1. The DNA end is a closer match to TRBJ2-5, so the J assignment may be wrong. CDR1 and CDR2 from the germline V gene are PRHDT and FYEKMQ (reference sequence). The CDR3 length is 14 residues. This CDR3 reads CASSLTGVEETQYF. CDR3 nucleotides: TGTGCCAGCAGCTTGACAGGGGTGGAAGAGACCCAGTACTTC.

Many counts were recorded for this clonotype. The chain carries TRBV4-1 and TRBJ2-1, with TRBD2 matching over 8 bases. Germline lookup yields CDR1 MGHRA and CDR2 YSYEKL. The CDR3 is 18 residues long. The V gene end was trimmed by 0 bases and the J gene end by 2 bases; junction bases not matched to a gene: 9. CDR3 bases: TGCGCCAGCAGCCAAGATGTGGCACTAGCGGCCACCTACAATGAGCAGTTCTTC. As protein: CASSQDVALAATYNEQFF.

This clonotype occurred a few times. The chain carries TRBV28 and TRBJ2-7; 7 positions match TRBD2. The CDR3 loop spans 14 amino acids. The germline V gene encodes CDR1 MDHEN and CDR2 SYDVKM. V shed 1 base, J shed 6 bases, and the junction held 6 bases outside the gene matches. The CDR3 loop is CASSLSAGASEQYF. The CDR3 region has the DNA TGTGCCAGCAGTTTATCGGCGGGAGCCTCCGAGCAGTACTTC.

This clonotype was found a few times. This chain uses TRBV29-1 with TRBJ1-1; D is unresolved. The CDR3 covers 13 residues. Trimming removed 2 bases at V and 6 bases at J, with 13 bases between. Germline V gene sequence: CDR1 SQVTM, CDR2 ANQGSEA. CDR3 region: CSVEWTAEAEAFF. The DNA of the CDR3 is TGCAGCGTTGAATGGACCGCTGAGGCTGAAGCTTTCTTT.

As concerns this clonotype: At one boundary the junction diverges from the germline segment, which might be a read error. The chain joins TRBV7-2 to TRBJ2-3, with 8 bases identical to TRBD2. In germline, CDR1 is SGHTA, CDR2 FQGNSA. This CDR3 has 14 amino acids. CDR3 amino acids: CASRLAGSEDTQYF. In DNA, the CDR3 is TGTGCCAGCAGATTAGCGGGATCCGAGGATACGCAGTATTTT.

This clonotype was picked up many times. This sequence joins TRBV13 and TRBJ1-3, with 7 bases matching TRBD1. The V segment lost 5 bases and the J segment 2 bases; nucleotides outside the gene matches: 3. This CDR3 has 14 amino acids. Germline values: CDR1 PRHDT, CDR2 FYEKMQ (reference sequence). The CDR3 nucleotides are TGTGCCAGCAGCGCAGGGACAGCTGGAAACACCATATATTTT. Protein sequence: CASSAGTAGNTIYF.

The genes are TRBV20-1 and TRBJ2-5; D is unclear. Trimming stripped 2 bases from V and 5 bases from J, with 18 bases between. This CDR3 spans 15 amino acids. Germline values: CDR1 DFQATT, CDR2 SNEGSKA (reference sequence). CDR3 sequence reads: CSARKDGLGAETQYF. The CDR3, as DNA: TGCAGTGCTAGAAAGGACGGCCTCGGTGCGGAGACCCAGTACTTC.

The chain recombines TRBV20-1 with TRBJ2-5; possible D gene TRBD2, 5 bases. Trimming pared 6 bases from V and 5 bases from J, leaving 19 bases between. This CDR3 has 14 amino acids. Looked up from germline, CDR1 is DFQATT and CDR2 is SNEGSKA (reference sequence). The CDR3 nucleotides read TGCAGTGCACCGGGGAGTCTGGGCAGGGAGACCCAGTACTTC. This codes for CSAPGSLGRETQYF.

This clonotype was picked up a small number of times. This sequence joins TRBV20-1 and TRBJ2-1; the D gene is possibly TRBD1 (6 bases). Germline V gives CDR1 DFQATT, CDR2 SNEGSKA (reference sequence). The CDR3 totals 13 residues. CDR3 residues: CRGTLSSYNEQFF. The CDR3 DNA sequence: TGCAGAGGGACACTTAGCTCCTACAATGAGCAGTTCTTC.

The genes are TRBV20-1 and TRBJ2-3; TRBD1 is a possible D gene (6 bases). The CDR3 covers 15 residues. With 0 bases removed from V and 0 bases from J, the gap between germline ends came to 10 bases. The germline gives CDR1 DFQATT, CDR2 SNEGSKA (reference sequence). DNA for the CDR3: TGCAGTGCTAGAGACATAAGGGGGAGCACAGATACGCAGTATTTT. This sequence encodes CSARDIRGSTDTQYF.

The CDR3 DNA reads TGTGCCAGCAGGTTTAGCGGGACGGCCCACCTAAGTAAGCAGTTCTTC. Its protein is CASRFSGTAHLSKQFF. V usage is TRBV28 and J usage is TRBJ2-5; 8 bases agree with TRBD2. The DNA matches TRBJ2-1 better at its end, which makes the J call doubtful. CDR1 is MDHEN, CDR2 SYDVKM, per germline. The CDR3 is made up of 16 amino acids.

This clonotype is a singleton in its sample. J is TRBJ2-1 and V is TRBV20-1; TRBD2 aligns across 8 bases. This CDR3 has 13 amino acids. V lost 6 bases to trimming and J lost 4 bases; unmatched junction nucleotides: 5. The germline V gene encodes CDR1 DFQATT and CDR2 SNEGSKA (reference sequence). The CDR3 DNA reads TGCAGTGCCAAGACTAGCGAGTACAATGAGCAGTTCTTC. It encodes CSAKTSEYNEQFF.

This clonotype was seen repeatedly, ten times or more. CDR3 DNA sequence: TGTGCCAGCAGTCCGATGCACCTTTCCACTGGAAACACCATATATTTT. Translating gives CASSPMHLSTGNTIYF. The gene calls are TRBV2 and TRBJ1-3; D is unresolved. Germline CDR1 SNHLY, CDR2 FYNNEI. CDR3 length equals 16 residues. Trimming left V 5 bases short and J 2 bases short, with 16 bases between.

This clonotype has just a few counts. The rearrangement links TRBV2 to TRBJ2-1; 7 positions agree with TRBD1. The better agreement between TRBJ2-5 and the DNA end casts doubt on the J call. The CDR3 covers 14 residues. From germline, CDR1 is SNHLY and CDR2 FYNNEI. Here the CDR3 reads CASRDNRGMWTQYF. The CDR3 DNA sequence: TGTGCCAGCAGGGACAACAGGGGAATGTGGACCCAGTACTTC.

At least ten counts were recorded for this clonotype. This chain links TRBV7-2 with TRBJ2-5, with no clear D. The J call may be faulty, since TRBJ2-7 better matches the DNA end. The germline V gene has CDR1 SGHTA and CDR2 FQGNSA. The CDR3 totals 12 residues. The CDR3 region is CASSFGKDEQYF. As DNA, the CDR3 is TGTGCCAGCAGCTTTGGCAAGGACGAGCAGTACTTC.

The chain has TRBV12-3 or TRBV12-4 and TRBJ2-1; TRBD2 agrees at 9 bases. The CDR3 sequence is 12 residues long. J was trimmed by 14 bases and V by 7 bases; bases with no gene match: 9. As DNA, the CDR3 is TGTGCCAGCACCACCAGGACTAGCGATAAGTTCTTC. Encoded protein: CASTTRTSDKFF.

The chain uses TRBV20-1 and TRBJ2-1; 11 nucleotides align to TRBD2. V lost 2 bases to trimming and J lost 12 bases; unmatched junction nucleotides: 9. The CDR3 contains 14 residues. Germline CDR1 and CDR2: DFQATT and SNEGSKA (reference sequence). CDR3: CSARMVAGGPRQFF. CDR3 sequence (DNA): TGCAGTGCTAGAATGGTAGCGGGAGGGCCTCGGCAGTTCTTC.

This clonotype was recorded once. The chain links TRBV29-1 to TRBJ2-4, with D tentatively TRBD2 (6 bases). The V gene lost 4 bases and the J gene lost 9 bases, with 10 bases spanning the gap. The CDR3 loop spans 11 amino acids. CDR1 SQVTM and CDR2 ANQGSEA come from the germline V gene. CDR3 loop: CSVVLGGIQYF. In DNA, the CDR3 is TGCAGCGTTGTCCTGGGAGGCATTCAGTACTTC.

In its sample, this clonotype was seen a few times. The CDR3 loop is CASTSEETQYF. CDR3 nucleotides: TGTGCCAGCACCTCAGAAGAGACCCAGTACTTC. The chain recombines TRBV28 with TRBJ2-5; D remains ambiguous. Between the trimmed V and J ends, which lost 7 bases and 3 bases, there was a span of 6 bases. The CDR3 extends over 11 amino acids. Germline V gives CDR1 MDHEN, CDR2 SYDVKM.

The sample holds many counts of this clonotype. J is TRBJ2-1 and V is TRBV5-1, with D possibly TRBD1 on 6 matching bases. V shed 1 base and J shed 5 bases, with 10 bases lying between them. Germline lookup yields CDR1 SGHRS and CDR2 YFSETQ. The CDR3 is 14 amino acids. The CDR3 nucleotides are TGCGCCAGCAGCTTGTTACAGGGCGACAATGAGCAGTTCTTC. Translation: CASSLLQGDNEQFF.

This sequence joins TRBV20-1 and TRBJ2-6; D perhaps matches TRBD1 (5 bases). V lost 0 bases to trimming and J lost 1 base, with 13 bases between them. The length of the CDR3 is 17 residues. CDR1 and CDR2 from the germline V gene are DFQATT and SNEGSKA (reference sequence). DNA for the CDR3: TGCAGTGCTAGAGATAACAGGTTGAGATCTGGGGCCAACGTCCTGACTTTC. This sequence encodes CSARDNRLRSGANVLTF.

Ten or more counts support this clonotype. The chain recombines TRBV6-5 with TRBJ2-1; tentative D call: TRBD2 (5 bases). Germline V gene data show CDR1 as MNHEY and CDR2 as SVGAGI. Trimming took 6 bases from V and 4 from J, leaving 10 bases between them. The CDR3 has 13 residues. The CDR3 region is CASSLDSYNEQFF. CDR3 nucleotides: TGTGCCAGCAGCTTGGACTCGTACAATGAGCAGTTCTTC.

This chain links TRBV7-2 with TRBJ2-1; a weak D match, TRBD1 (6 bases). This CDR3 region has 17 residues. CDR1 SGHTA and CDR2 FQGNSA come from the germline V gene. Trimming removed 3 bases at V and 7 bases at J, with 22 bases between. The CDR3 loop reads CASSFSLLSARGNEQFF. The CDR3 nucleotides read TGTGCCAGCAGCTTCTCCCTTTTAAGCGCTAGGGGGAATGAGCAGTTCTTC.

A few counts support this clonotype. The rearrangement links TRBV20-1 to TRBJ2-1; D is perhaps TRBD2 (5 bases). The germline CDR1 and CDR2 sequences are DFQATT and SNEGSKA (reference sequence). V gave up 5 bases and J gave up 7 bases, with 15 bases separating them. This CDR3 has 13 amino acids. The CDR3 reads CSAVSGLFNEQFF. In nucleotides, the CDR3 is TGCAGTGCTGTAAGCGGATTATTTAATGAGCAGTTCTTC.

CDR3 region: CASSPPGGGDQFF. CDR3 nucleotide sequence: TGTGCCAGCAGCCCCCCGGGGGGCGGTGACCAGTTCTTC. V and J are TRBV3-1 and TRBJ2-5; the D gene is possibly TRBD2 (7 bases). The J call may be incorrect, as the DNA end agrees better with TRBJ2-1. Germline lookup yields CDR1 LGHDT and CDR2 YNNKEL (reference sequence). The CDR3 sequence is 13 residues long.

This clonotype was seen more than once but under ten times. DNA of the CDR3: TGCAGTGCTAGAGTTGGGACAGGGATTGTTACTGGGGCCAACGTCCTGACTTTC. It translates to CSARVGTGIVTGANVLTF. The J gene is TRBJ2-6, the V gene TRBV20-1; 9 bases match TRBD1. CDR3 length: 18 residues. The junction had 9 bases not matched to a gene; V was cut back by 1 base and J by 2 bases. Looked up from germline, CDR1 is DFQATT and CDR2 is SNEGSKA (reference sequence).

The chain employs TRBV28 and TRBJ2-4; weak D call: TRBD2 (6 bases). Germline values: CDR1 MDHEN, CDR2 SYDVKM. The CDR3 has 15 residues. V shed 7 bases and J shed 0 bases, with 13 bases lying between them. In DNA, the CDR3 is TGTGCCAGCACCTCCCCGGGACTAGCCAAAAACATTCAGTACTTC. It is translated as CASTSPGLAKNIQYF.

This clonotype is a singleton in its sample. The V gene is TRBV21-1, the J gene TRBJ2-5; TRBD1 is taken as the D call from the table, unchecked against the DNA. TRBV21-1 is given as a pseudogene. The CDR3 sequence is 14 residues long. This CDR3 is CASSKGDGKETQYF. CDR3 nucleotide sequence: TGTGCCAGCAGCAAAGGGGACGGTAAAGAGACCCAGTACTTC.

This chain joins TRBV20-1 and TRBJ2-5; 10 nucleotides agree with TRBD2. TRBJ2-1 explains the end of the DNA better; the J call may be wrong. Germline CDR1 reads DFQATT; CDR2 reads SNEGSKA (reference sequence). There are 15 residues in the CDR3. DNA of the CDR3: TGCAGTGCCCGGAGAGGGACTAGCGATGGAGATGAGCAGTTCTTC. Translated, it gives CSARRGTSDGDEQFF.